These T cell receptor beta chains were read from a single sample in a study of T cells expressing NK-cell markers. TCRdb re-called the 5' RACE reads and gives one entry per CDR3 protein, without DNA. The record lists roughly 300,000 distinct CDR3 sequences, of which the ten most abundant hold 3.5% to 5%. The specimen sequenced was blood T cells: a sorted CD56 or NKG2C T cell subset, CD4+ or CD8+ T cells, or bulk PBMC T cells (not recorded which). These receptors all stem from a woman aged 18 to 75 in good health. The CDR3 runs from the conserved cysteine through the conserved F or W.

V gene	J gene	CDR3 protein
TRBV16	TRBJ2-7	CASSQSNYEQYF
TRBV7-2	TRBJ2-1	CASNLAGPLSNNEQFF
TRBV30	TRBJ1-6	CACNEGHLNSPLHF
TRBV20-1	TRBJ1-2	CSAPPGTRAYGYTF
TRBV29-1	TRBJ2-1	CSVSSGRGNEQFF
TRBV28	TRBJ2-7	CASSLGQKSHEQYF
TRBV6-2/TRBV6-3	TRBJ2-7	CASSYSGTLWNEQYF
TRBV18	TRBJ1-4	CASSPPGERGEKLFF
TRBV6-1	TRBJ1-4	CASMVGSITTNEKLFF
TRBV6-2/TRBV6-3	TRBJ1-1	CATSGRGVARSRFF
TRBV5-6	TRBJ1-5	CASSFRQINQPQHF
TRBV7-2	TRBJ1-4	CASSLVRAEKLFF
TRBV5-1	TRBJ1-6	CASSLDSPGQGYSPLHF
TRBV7-9	TRBJ2-3	CASSFWGSLTDTQYF
TRBV7-8	TRBJ2-3	CASSLLGQGVLSTDTQYF
TRBV3-1	TRBJ2-5	CASSPTSGNQETQYF
TRBV4-1	TRBJ1-2	CASSPMLQGSSGYTF
TRBV6-5	TRBJ2-3	CASSYSESSGDTQYF
TRBV7-2	TRBJ2-5	CASSRPRETQYF
TRBV20-1	TRBJ2-2	CSARALAGGPHTGELFF
TRBV20-1	TRBJ2-1	CSASSRINNEQFF
TRBV20-1	TRBJ1-5	CSAREAGGAYDQPQHF
TRBV6-5	TRBJ2-3	CASRVGADTQYF
TRBV20-1	TRBJ2-1	CSARGSGQNSYNEQFF
TRBV20-1	TRBJ1-4	CSARSPGQGVGANEKLFF
TRBV7-6	TRBJ2-2	CASSRPAATGELFF
TRBV29-1	TRBJ1-1	CSVGNQGEAFF
TRBV5-1	TRBJ1-6	CASSWSGQDNSPLHF
TRBV6-2/TRBV6-3	TRBJ1-1	CASSGTGGMYTEAFF
TRBV7-3	TRBJ2-3	CASSLQPNRDTQYF
TRBV7-2	TRBJ1-1	CASSQRRGRSEAFF
TRBV29-1	TRBJ2-5	CSAGSGALRETQYF
TRBV20-1	TRBJ2-5	CSAGTHGGPQYF
TRBV29-1	TRBJ2-7	CSARQSSSYEQYF
TRBV18	TRBJ1-2	CASSPEGYSYGYTF